The 5 T cell receptor beta chains reported below all come from one sample, sequenced in a study of blood T cell repertoires in COVID-19. Sequencing used immunoSEQ multiplex PCR; TCRdb keeps in-frame clones, though not all of them. This sample has hundreds of thousands of clones, with 75% to 90% found just once. Sample: peripheral blood. These TCRs come from a man in his forties or fifties with acute or convalescent COVID-19.

This clone has just a few counts. The CDR3 reads CASSDDGQGNTGELFF. For the CDR3, the DNA is TGTGCCAGCAGTGACGACGGACAGGGTAACACCGGGGAGCTGTTTTTT. This chain uses TRBV6-4 with TRBJ2-2, with 8 bases identical to TRBD1. The ends lost 2 bases at V and 2 bases at J; junction bases unmatched: 4. This CDR3 comprises 16 residues. Germline CDR1 MRHNA, CDR2 SNTAGT.

The J gene is TRBJ1-1, the V gene TRBV6-5; 7 bases fit TRBD1. Trimming removed 5 bases from V and 10 bases from J; junction bases left unmatched: 10. This CDR3 is 13 amino acids long. Germline values: CDR1 MNHEY, CDR2 SVGAGI. The CDR3 DNA is TGTGCCAGCAGTCGCGACAGGGCCGGGGGAGCTTTCTTT. This sequence encodes CASSRDRAGGAFF.

The CDR3 spells CASNALGTMNTGELFF. The CDR3 coding sequence is TGTGCCAGCAACGCTCTAGGTACCATGAACACCGGGGAGCTGTTTTTT. The rearrangement joins TRBV2 to TRBJ2-2; no firm D call. Germline-derived CDR1 and CDR2 are SNHLY and FYNNEI. The CDR3 runs to 16 residues. The V end was cut by 7 bases, the J end by 1 base, with 16 bases between.

The rearrangement joins TRBV5-1 to TRBJ1-1; weak D call: TRBD1 (6 bases). CDR1 is SGHRS, CDR2 YFSETQ, per germline. The ends were cut back, 0 bases at V and 4 bases at J, with 13 bases in the middle. CDR3 length: 15 residues. The CDR3 reads CASSLEAGTTTEAFF. DNA of the CDR3: TGCGCCAGCAGCTTGGAAGCCGGGACAACCACTGAAGCTTTCTTT.

The chain has TRBV10-3 and TRBJ1-5, with no clear D. The CDR3 contains 15 residues. Deletions cut 3 bases from V and 2 bases from J, with 11 bases between. Germline V gives CDR1 ENHRY, CDR2 SYGVKD. CDR3 amino acids: CAISDSGAGNQPQHF. The CDR3 DNA is TGTGCCATCAGTGACTCTGGAGCCGGCAATCAGCCCCAGCATTTT.